This TCR beta chain was identified in a study of shared clonotypes between healthy human individuals. The study's findings and limits: Among non-shared clonotypes, generation probabilities were lower than among those shared by all four donors.

The repertoire was sequenced with immunoSEQ multiplex PCR; TCRdb's copy has only in-frame clones and lacks some. The sample has 900,000 to 1,200,000 clones; around three quarters are singletons. The CDR3 is 15 residues long. Germline lookup yields CDR1 GTSNPN and CDR2 SVGIG (reference sequence). V lost 2 bases to trimming and J lost 0 bases; unmatched junction nucleotides: 4. Comments on this clone: The antigen is unknown.

The receptor was derived from a man aged 18 to 35 in good health. Some clones in this sample may be carry-over from other donors' samples. The source material was memory CD4+ T cells from PBMCs. As for subset: CD45RA-negative fraction. V usage is TRBV30 and J usage is TRBJ2-3; 8 positions match TRBD1. DNA for the CDR3: TGTGCCTGGAGTCGGGGACAGGCAAGCACAGATACGCAGTATTTT. Residues: CAWSRGQASTDTQYF.